Below, 16 T cell receptor beta chains from the same sample are listed, as sequenced in a study of T cell responses to AZD1222 COVID-19 vaccine. Method: immunoSEQ multiplex PCR; TCRdb's copy keeps in-frame clones and lacks some. The sample includes 100,000 to 150,000 clones, around 90% seen only once; the top ten take roughly 1.5%. The sample consisted of peripheral blood, taken on day 0 of AZD1222 vaccination. The receptors stem from an adult in good health.

V usage is TRBV6-6 and J usage is TRBJ1-2, with TRBD1 as a possible D gene (5 bases). The germline V gene has CDR1 MNHNY and CDR2 SVGAGI (reference sequence). There are 12 residues in the CDR3. V was pared by 9 bases and J by 2 bases, with 10 bases between. CDR3 DNA: TGTGCCAGTTTAGACAGCAACTATGGCTACACCTTC. Protein: CASLDSNYGYTF.

The chain is built from TRBV5-8 and TRBJ2-7; either TRBD1 or TRBD2 may supply D (5 bases each). The V end lost 4 bases, the J end lost 2 bases, and 13 bases lay between the germline ends. The germline CDR1 and CDR2 sequences are SGHTS and YDEGEE. This CDR3 spans 14 amino acids. CDR3 sequence: CASSRRGGPYEQYF. The CDR3 region has the DNA TGTGCCAGCAGCCGCCGGGGCGGTCCCTACGAGCAGTACTTC.

This clone was seen only a few times. This rearrangement joins TRBV11-2 to TRBJ2-2, with 12 bases fitting TRBD2. J was trimmed by 1 base and V by 5 bases; bases with no gene match: 5. This CDR3 is built from 17 residues. The germline V gene has CDR1 SGHAT and CDR2 FQNNGV. This CDR3 reads CASSPTSGGVNTGELFF. The CDR3 DNA reads as TGTGCCAGCAGCCCGACTAGCGGGGGCGTGAACACCGGGGAGCTGTTTTTT.

The genes are TRBV28 and TRBJ1-1; 7 positions match TRBD1. Germline V gene sequence: CDR1 MDHEN, CDR2 SYDVKM. Trimming at V came to 5 bases and at J to 1 base, leaving 7 bases not matched to a gene. This CDR3 is built from 15 residues. The DNA for the CDR3 is TGTGCCAGCAGTCCTCGGACAGGCTGGAACACTGAAGCTTTCTTT. Encoded protein: CASSPRTGWNTEAFF. Full variable domain (remainder filled in from reference TRBV28 and TRBJ1-1): DVKVTQSSRYLVKRTGEKVFLECVQDMDHENMFWYRQDPGLGLRLIYFSYDVKMKEKGDIPEGYSVSREKKERFSLILESASTNQTSMYLCASSPRTGWNTEAFFGQGTRLTVV.

The chain combines TRBV5-1 with TRBJ1-3; possibly TRBD1 for D (5 bases). Germline lookup yields CDR1 SGHRS and CDR2 YFSETQ. The CDR3 is 15 residues long. V was cut by 1 base and J by 0 bases, with 8 bases left in between. CDR3 bases: TGCGCCAGCAGCTTGACAGGAAGCTCTGGAAACACCATATATTTT. It encodes CASSLTGSSGNTIYF.

The table lists this clone with a count of one. The chain employs TRBV2 and TRBJ2-1; 9 bases are shared with TRBD2. There are 13 residues in the CDR3. V dropped 10 bases and J dropped 9; count of bases not matched to a gene: 10. Germline V gives CDR1 SNHLY, CDR2 FYNNEI. In DNA form, the CDR3 reads TGTGCCACCCTAGCGGGGTACAAGGCTGAGCAGTTCTTC. As protein: CATLAGYKAEQFF.

The gene calls are TRBV5-1 and TRBJ1-4, with D uncertain. V was pared by 3 bases and J by 1 base, with 16 bases between. CDR3 size: 17 residues. Germline values: CDR1 SGHRS, CDR2 YFSETQ. CDR3 loop: CASSSPAAGGTNEKLFF. The CDR3 DNA is TGCGCCAGCAGCTCCCCGGCGGCGGGAGGAACTAATGAAAAACTGTTTTTT. Together with reference TRBV5-1 and TRBJ1-4, the CDR3 gives the full variable domain: KAGVTQTPRYLIKTRGQQVTLSCSPISGHRSVSWYQQTPGQGLQFLFEYFSETQRNKGNFPGRFSGRQFSNSRSEMNVSTLELGDSALYLCASSSPAAGGTNEKLFFGSGTQLSVL.

This CDR3 is CASSFTPGTGQSYEQYF. The DNA of the CDR3 is TGTGCCAGCAGCTTTACCCCCGGGACAGGCCAATCCTACGAGCAGTACTTC. The chain uses TRBV7-9 and TRBJ2-7; TRBD1 matches at 8 bases. The CDR3 contains 17 residues. The J segment lost 1 base and the V segment lost 3 bases, leaving 11 bases of the junction unmatched. Germline CDR1 reads SEHNR; CDR2 reads FQNEAQ (reference sequence).

This sequence joins TRBV25-1 and TRBJ1-1; 9 nucleotides line up with TRBD1. The length of the CDR3 is 16 residues. Losses at the gene ends were 3 bases for V and 4 bases for J; bases not matched to a gene: 9. Germline lookup yields CDR1 MGHDK and CDR2 SYGVNS. CDR3 in amino acids: CASSDEQGAMGTEAFF. CDR3 DNA sequence: TGTGCCAGCAGTGATGAACAGGGGGCGATGGGCACTGAAGCTTTCTTT.

J is TRBJ1-1 and V is TRBV12-3 or TRBV12-4; D unresolved. The CDR3 extends over 11 amino acids. Trimming removed 8 bases from V and 7 bases from J, with 11 bases in between. In DNA, the CDR3 is TGTGCCAGCTCGAAAAGGGTTGAAGCTTTCTTT. It is translated as CASSKRVEAFF.

This chain links TRBV19 with TRBJ1-5; D unclear. V lost 5 bases, J lost 4 bases, and 9 bases lay in between. CDR1 LNHDA and CDR2 SQIVND come from the germline V gene (reference sequence). This CDR3 has 13 amino acids. The CDR3 coding sequence is TGTGCCAGTAGTCGGGGTCGGAATCAGCCCCAGCATTTT. Translating it yields CASSRGRNQPQHF.

This chain links TRBV5-1 with TRBJ2-5, with D possibly being TRBD2 (6 bases). Trimming stripped 4 bases from V and 4 bases from J, with 14 bases between. The CDR3 runs 14 residues. Germline lookup yields CDR1 SGHRS and CDR2 YFSETQ. As DNA, the CDR3 is TGCGCCAGCAGCCCCGGGGGTCACGGAGAGACCCAGTACTTC. Translation gives CASSPGGHGETQYF.

This clone has just one count. The chain has TRBV10-3 and TRBJ1-6; TRBD1 agrees at 8 bases. Looked up from germline, CDR1 is ENHRY and CDR2 is SYGVKD. CDR3 length: 17 amino acids. The trim removed 10 bases at V and 10 bases at J, leaving 21 bases unmatched. CDR3 nucleotide sequence: TGTGCCACCACCTCTGTCTCCGTCGGGACAGGCGAATCACCCCTCCACTTT. This translates into CATTSVSVGTGESPLHF.

This chain joins TRBV2 and TRBJ1-2; 11 bases fit TRBD1. The CDR3 consists of 13 residues. V lost 6 bases and J lost 7; bases outside the gene matches: 4. Germline V gives CDR1 SNHLY, CDR2 FYNNEI. The CDR3 DNA reads as TGTGCCAGCAGCGGGACAGGGGGGAGTGGCTACACCTTC. As protein: CASSGTGGSGYTF.

V is TRBV29-1 and J is TRBJ2-7; the D gene is possibly TRBD1 (5 bases). The germline V gene encodes CDR1 SQVTM and CDR2 ANQGSEA. V gave up 7 bases and J gave up 5 bases, with 12 bases separating them. The CDR3 is 11 residues long. CDR3 sequence (DNA): TGCAGCGCCTCCAGGGTGAACGAGCAGTACTTC. This gives the protein CSASRVNEQYF.

The chain joins TRBV24-1 to TRBJ2-3; D is uncertain. There are 15 residues in the CDR3. Trimming left V 2 bases short and J 3 bases short, with 11 bases between. CDR1 and CDR2 from the germline V gene are KGHDR and SFDVKD. The CDR3 region has the DNA TGTGCCACCAGTGATTACCCCAGATCTACAGATACGCAGTATTTT. Translated, it gives CATSDYPRSTDTQYF.